Listed below are T cell receptor beta chains from one sample, sequenced in a study of blood T cell repertoires in COVID-19. Some clones are missing from TCRdb's copy, which holds only in-frame ones; the method was immunoSEQ multiplex PCR. The data show roughly 300,000 clones, over 75% seen once. Sequencing input: PBMCs or T cells enriched from blood (not recorded which). Source of these receptors: a woman younger than 35 who had recovered from COVID-19. Each CDR3 is given with its conserved first and last residue. The D gene is left open where the match is weak. The size of a clone is reported for some rows only, either as once, few or many, or as a class for expanded clones.

clone_size,j_call,d_call,cdr3_length,v_call,cdr3_aa,cdr3_nt
NA,TRBJ1-2,NA,13,TRBV9,CASSDRENYGYTF,TGTGCCAGCAGCGACAGGGAGAACTATGGCTACACCTTC
NA,TRBJ2-7,NA,16,TRBV30,CAWSVRRGPFSYEQYF,TGTGCCTGGAGTGTACGCAGAGGGCCCTTCTCCTACGAGCAGTACTTC
few,TRBJ1-4,NA,12,TRBV29-1,CSVGEMGEKLFF,TGCAGCGTTGGGGAGATGGGGGAAAAACTGTTTTTT
NA,TRBJ2-3,NA,17,TRBV5-8,CASSDRNGQISTDTQYF,TGTGCCAGCAGCGACCGAAACGGACAGATTTCCACAGATACGCAGTATTTT
NA,TRBJ2-7,NA,16,TRBV2,CASSEGGVPLTYEQYF,TGTGCCAGCAGTGAAGGGGGGGTACCCCTTACCTACGAGCAGTACTTC
NA,TRBJ2-5,NA,11,TRBV12-3/TRBV12-4,CASSLRETQYF,TGTGCCAGCAGTTTACGGGAGACCCAGTACTTC
NA,TRBJ2-3,TRBD2,17,TRBV6-1,CASSEIGLAGNTDTQYF,TGTGCCAGCAGTGAGATTGGACTAGCGGGGAACACAGATACGCAGTATTTT
NA,TRBJ2-5,TRBD2,15,TRBV7-3,CASSLLAGGQETQYF,TGTGCCAGCAGCCTTCTAGCGGGGGGCCAAGAGACCCAGTACTTC
NA,TRBJ1-2,NA,13,TRBV5-1,CASSSTGSWGYTF,TGCGCCAGCAGCTCCACAGGCTCTTGGGGCTACACCTTC
NA,TRBJ2-1,TRBD2,15,TRBV7-3,CASSLAGGPGNEQFF,TGTGCCAGCAGCCTCGCGGGAGGGCCTGGGAATGAGCAGTTCTTC
NA,TRBJ2-3,TRBD2,14,TRBV6-2/TRBV6-3,CASSSRTSPDTQYF,TGTGCCAGCAGTTCGAGGACTAGCCCAGATACGCAGTATTTT
NA,TRBJ1-2,NA,13,TRBV5-1,CASSLAGANSYTF,TGCGCCAGCAGCTTGGCAGGGGCGAATTCCTACACCTTC
NA,TRBJ2-2,TRBD2,16,TRBV10-3,CAISETLAVNTGELFF,TGTGCCATCAGTGAAACGCTAGCGGTGAACACCGGGGAGCTGTTTTTT
NA,TRBJ2-1,TRBD2,17,TRBV9,CASSGTGTSGGAWEQFF,TGTGCCAGCAGCGGTACCGGGACTAGCGGGGGGGCATGGGAGCAGTTCTTC
NA,TRBJ2-7,NA,12,TRBV28,CASSISPLGQYF,TGTGCCAGCAGTATTAGCCCCCTGGGGCAGTACTTC
few,TRBJ1-2,TRBD1,15,TRBV9,CASSAHGQANYGYTF,TGTGCCAGCAGCGCCCACGGACAGGCGAACTATGGCTACACCTTC
once,TRBJ1-1,NA,15,TRBV27,CASNGNAGVNTEAFF,TGTGCCAGCAATGGGAATGCGGGTGTGAACACTGAAGCTTTCTTT
NA,TRBJ1-2,NA,13,TRBV3-1/TRBV3-2,CASSPVQGLGYTF,TGTGCCAGCAGCCCTGTCCAGGGGCTTGGCTACACCTTC
NA,TRBJ2-7,NA,17,TRBV4-1,CASSQEGGGNSAYEQYF,TGCGCCAGCAGCCAAGAGGGAGGGGGAAATTCGGCCTACGAGCAGTACTTC
NA,TRBJ1-1,NA,13,TRBV27,CASSLGPDREAFF,TGTGCCAGCAGTTTAGGACCGGACAGAGAAGCTTTCTTT
NA,TRBJ1-1,TRBD1,13,TRBV29-1,CSVRRDRYTEAFF,TGCAGCGTGAGACGGGACAGATACACTGAAGCTTTCTTT
NA,TRBJ1-1,NA,17,TRBV4-1,CASSQGKGREPHTEAFF,TGCGCCAGCAGCCAAGGGAAGGGCCGGGAACCTCACACTGAAGCTTTCTTT
NA,TRBJ1-1,NA,14,TRBV28,CASSPMRGGTEAFF,TGTGCCAGCAGTCCAATGCGGGGGGGCACTGAAGCTTTCTTT
NA,TRBJ1-1,NA,14,TRBV10-3,CAISPQGGETEAFF,TGTGCCATCAGTCCACAGGGCGGAGAGACTGAAGCTTTCTTT
NA,TRBJ1-4,TRBD1,15,TRBV7-3,CASSPTGGQGGKLFF,TGTGCCAGCAGCCCCACCGGGGGCCAGGGGGGAAAACTGTTTTTT
once,TRBJ1-2,TRBD1,12,TRBV29-1,CSGASDRDGYTF,TGCAGCGGGGCCTCGGACAGGGACGGCTACACCTTC
NA,TRBJ2-1,TRBD2,14,TRBV18,CASSPSGDYNEQFF,TGTGCCAGCTCGCCTAGCGGGGACTACAATGAGCAGTTCTTC
NA,TRBJ1-5,NA,19,TRBV27,CASSLLAPVQGRGNQPQHF,TGTGCCAGCAGTTTACTGGCCCCGGTGCAGGGTAGGGGCAATCAGCCCCAGCATTTT
NA,TRBJ1-4,NA,13,TRBV10-2,CASSDGIREKLFF,TGCGCCAGCAGTGACGGTATCCGAGAAAAACTGTTTTTT
NA,TRBJ2-1,TRBD2,16,TRBV6-1,CASSVARDYGYNEQFF,TGTGCCAGCAGTGTAGCTCGGGACTACGGCTACAATGAGCAGTTCTTC
NA,TRBJ2-3,TRBD2,15,TRBV7-9,CASSLEAGGRDTQYF,TGTGCCAGCAGCTTAGAAGCGGGGGGGCGAGATACGCAGTATTTT
NA,TRBJ1-4,NA,13,TRBV6-5,CASSPQGVGKLFF,TGTGCCAGCAGTCCACAAGGGGTTGGAAAACTGTTTTTT
few,TRBJ1-6,TRBD1,16,TRBV25-1,CASMSGQGKFNSPLHF,TGTGCCAGCATGTCGGGACAGGGAAAGTTCAATTCACCCCTCCACTTT
NA,TRBJ2-2,NA,14,TRBV5-4,CASSARQNTGELFF,TGTGCCAGCAGCGCCCGACAGAACACCGGGGAGCTGTTTTTT
NA,TRBJ1-2,NA,15,TRBV28,CASSPDRGRGHGYTF,TGTGCCAGCAGCCCTGACCGGGGGAGGGGCCATGGCTACACCTTC
NA,TRBJ1-5,TRBD1,22,TRBV14,CASSQVSLRDREGPRGNQPQHF,TGTGCCAGCAGCCAAGTATCACTAAGGGACAGGGAGGGCCCGAGGGGCAATCAGCCCCAGCATTTT
NA,TRBJ2-1,TRBD2,14,TRBV4-1,CASSGTSVGNEQFF,TGCGCCAGCAGTGGGACTAGCGTTGGAAATGAGCAGTTCTTC
NA,TRBJ2-7,NA,15,TRBV25-1,CARIPSRGCTYEQYF,TGTGCCAGAATCCCATCCAGGGGATGCACCTACGAGCAGTACTTC
NA,TRBJ2-3,NA,13,TRBV29-1,CSVERGPGDTQYF,TGCAGCGTTGAGCGTGGGCCGGGGGATACGCAGTATTTT
NA,TRBJ2-1,TRBD2,18,TRBV25-1,CASSEMGPSGSSYNEQFF,TGTGCCAGCAGTGAGATGGGGCCTAGCGGGAGCTCCTACAATGAGCAGTTCTTC
NA,TRBJ1-1,NA,16,TRBV30,CAWSVEYAVMNTEAFF,TGTGCCTGGAGTGTAGAGTATGCGGTCATGAACACTGAAGCTTTCTTT
NA,TRBJ1-1,NA,14,TRBV7-3,CASSLGGIDTEAFF,TGTGCCAGCAGCTTAGGAGGAATTGACACTGAAGCTTTCTTT
NA,TRBJ2-7,NA,14,TRBV10-3,CAIRFSDSSYEQYF,TGTGCCATCAGATTCAGCGATAGCTCCTACGAGCAGTACTTC
few,TRBJ1-6,NA,15,TRBV6-1,CASSDSLSYNSPLHF,TGTGCCAGCAGTGACAGTCTCTCCTATAATTCACCCCTCCACTTT
once,TRBJ2-5,TRBD2,16,TRBV6-1,CASSGTSGVFQETQYF,TGTGCCAGCAGTGGGACTAGCGGGGTTTTTCAAGAGACCCAGTACTTC
NA,TRBJ2-3,TRBD2,16,TRBV3-1/TRBV3-2,CASSQALAGGADTQYF,TGTGCCAGCAGCCAAGCACTAGCGGGTGGGGCAGATACGCAGTATTTT
NA,TRBJ2-1,NA,14,TRBV7-9,CASSLTDRYNEQFF,TGTGCCAGCAGCTTAACCGACAGGTACAATGAGCAGTTCTTC
few,TRBJ1-1,NA,15,TRBV5-1,CASSRLRSGDTEAFF,TGCGCCAGCAGCCGTTTGAGATCGGGGGACACTGAAGCTTTCTTT
NA,TRBJ1-1,TRBD1,14,TRBV19,CASSMARGPTEAFF,TGTGCCAGTAGTATGGCCAGGGGGCCAACTGAAGCTTTCTTT
NA,TRBJ2-7,TRBD2,16,TRBV13,CASSPGGSGRASEQYF,TGTGCCAGCAGCCCGGGGGGTAGCGGGAGGGCCTCCGAGCAGTACTTC
many,TRBJ1-6,TRBD1,18,TRBV4-1,CASSQGPDREAYNSPLHF,TGCGCCAGCAGCCAGGGGCCGGACAGGGAAGCCTATAATTCACCCCTCCACTTT